This T cell receptor (beta chain) was captured in a study of T-cell reconstitution after alpha-beta-depleted transplantation in children. Germline loops: CDR1 MDHEN, CDR2 SYDVKM. The ends lost 5 bases at V and 7 bases at J; junction bases unmatched: 13. The CDR3 extends over 15 amino acids. Unique molecular identifiers were built into the TCRbeta library. Each CDR3 protein gets one entry after TCRdb re-called the PCR reads with MiXCR. The sample holds fewer than 700,000 distinct CDR3 sequences, 10% to 15% seen once. Study-wide findings and caveats: Several hundred expanded graft clones reportedly supplied alpha-beta T cells about two months after transplant. A year had passed since transplant, and T-cell counts and diversity by then came mostly from newly produced T cells. Day-60 TCRbeta diversity that was high in some patients was derived from surviving recipient T cells and thymic progenitors.

Comment on this clonotype: The target antigen is unknown.

The sequencing used PBMCs, mostly from graft donor cells, collected 360 days after TCRalphabeta/CD19-depleted stem cell transplant. This TCR came from a male patient under 18 who had a stem cell transplant for acute myeloid leukemia, so the T cells may come from the graft donor. The V call is TRBV28, the J call TRBJ1-2; 7 bases are a match to TRBD1. The CDR3 reads CASSPYGQEIGGYTF. DNA for the CDR3: TGTGCCAGCAGTCCCTACGGACAGGAGATTGGTGGCTACACCTTC.